Listed here are 10 T cell receptor beta chains from one sample, sequenced in a study of T cell repertoires in cytomegalovirus infection. TCRdb reprocessed the reads via MiXCR and lists one record per CDR3 protein. Among around 630,000 distinct CDR3 sequences listed, approximately 24% were seen once. Sequencing was performed on CD8+ T cells from PBMCs. These receptors all stem from a human donor in good health (CMV status not recorded). Some clones in this sample may be carry-over from other donors' samples.

This clonotype was found a few times. This sequence joins TRBV2 and TRBJ2-4; 8 bases agree with TRBD2. The V segment lost 0 bases and the J segment 4 bases; nucleotides outside the gene matches: 11. Germline loops: CDR1 SNHLY, CDR2 FYNNEI. CDR3 length equals 18 residues. Here the CDR3 reads CASSEAGRDEREKNIQYF. The CDR3 DNA reads as TGTGCCAGCAGTGAAGCGGGTAGAGACGAGCGGGAGAAAAACATTCAGTACTTC.

This clonotype was recorded at least ten times. The rearrangement links TRBV25-1 to TRBJ2-6, with D hard to call. Germline CDR1 MGHDK, CDR2 SYGVNS. The CDR3 spans 16 residues. The V end was cut by 1 base, the J end by 0 bases, with 7 bases between. CDR3 coding DNA: TGTGCCAGCAGTGAATGGAAGAGCTCTGGGGCCAACGTCCTGACTTTC. The encoded protein is CASSEWKSSGANVLTF. Full variable domain (missing parts from reference TRBV25-1 and TRBJ2-6): EADIYQTPRYLVIGTGKKITLECSQTMGHDKMYWYQQDPGMELHLIHYSYGVNSTEKGDLSSESTVSRIRTEHFPLTLESARPSHTSQYLCASSEWKSSGANVLTFGAGSRLTVL.

This clonotype was observed a few times. CDR3 in DNA: TGTGCCAGCAGTCCACTTCCCGGGGGGTCCTACAATGAGCAGTTCTTC. It yields the protein CASSPLPGGSYNEQFF. The J gene is TRBJ2-1, the V gene TRBV12-3 or TRBV12-4; 7 bases are shared with TRBD2. This CDR3 spans 16 amino acids. With 5 bases clipped from V and 1 base from J, the junction kept 8 bases outside the gene matches.

The V call is TRBV4-1, the J call TRBJ2-3; D is ambiguous. The germline CDR1 and CDR2 sequences are MGHRA and YSYEKL. There are 14 residues in the CDR3. The V gene lost 0 bases and the J gene lost 2 bases, with 6 bases spanning the gap. CDR3 bases: TGCGCCAGCAGCCAAGATCCCGACACAGATACGCAGTATTTT. It is translated as CASSQDPDTDTQYF.

This clonotype was seen more than once but under ten times. This may be a read error, as it is one base from a much larger clone. The V call is TRBV6-2 or TRBV6-3, the J call TRBJ1-5; D uncertain. The V and J ends lost 7 bases and 0 bases respectively, with 7 bases between them. The CDR3 has 13 residues. Germline-derived CDR1 and CDR2 are MNHEY and SVGEGT. In nucleotides, the CDR3 is TGTGCCAGCAACATATATAGCAATCAGCCCCAGCATTTT. Translating gives CASNIYSNQPQHF.

This clonotype has a single count. The chain carries TRBV12-3 or TRBV12-4 and TRBJ2-3; 10 nucleotides match TRBD2. This CDR3 is built from 16 residues. Germline trimming cut 6 bases from V and 5 bases from J; bases unmatched to any gene: 11. Here the CDR3 DNA reads TGTGCCAGCAGCCCTTTAGCGGGGGGACTCGGAGATACGCAGTATTTT. Translation gives CASSPLAGGLGDTQYF.

The J gene is TRBJ2-3, the V gene TRBV6-5, with D tentatively TRBD1 (5 bases). From germline, CDR1 is MNHEY and CDR2 SVGAGI. CDR3 length: 13 amino acids. The V end lost 1 base, the J end lost 4 bases, and 6 bases lay between the germline ends. The CDR3: CASSYFRADTQYF. The DNA of the CDR3 is TGTGCCAGCAGTTACTTCAGGGCAGATACGCAGTATTTT.

The gene calls are TRBV12-3 or TRBV12-4 and TRBJ1-1, with a weak D call TRBD1 (6 bases). With 6 bases removed from V and 3 bases from J, the gap between germline ends came to 20 bases. This CDR3 contains 16 residues. CDR3 coding DNA: TGTGCCAGCAGCTCTTGGACAGATGGGGCGGACACTGAAGCTTTCTTT. It translates to CASSSWTDGADTEAFF.

This clonotype was found many times. The V gene is TRBV25-1, the J gene TRBJ1-1; D uncertain. This CDR3 has 11 residues. The germline V gene has CDR1 MGHDK and CDR2 SYGVNS. V gave up 7 bases and J gave up 10 bases, with 13 bases separating them. This CDR3 reads CASMSPLGAFF. DNA of the CDR3: TGTGCCAGCATGTCCCCTCTAGGAGCTTTCTTT.

This rearrangement joins TRBV28 to TRBJ1-3, with D perhaps matching TRBD1 (5 bases). Germline V lookup: CDR1 MDHEN, CDR2 SYDVKM. Between the trimmed V and J ends, which lost 4 bases and 4 bases, there was a span of 23 bases. The CDR3 is 18 amino acids. CDR3 bases: TGTGCCAGCAGTTCCACCGGGACTCTCGATTCTTGGGGAAACACCATATATTTT. Translation gives CASSSTGTLDSWGNTIYF.